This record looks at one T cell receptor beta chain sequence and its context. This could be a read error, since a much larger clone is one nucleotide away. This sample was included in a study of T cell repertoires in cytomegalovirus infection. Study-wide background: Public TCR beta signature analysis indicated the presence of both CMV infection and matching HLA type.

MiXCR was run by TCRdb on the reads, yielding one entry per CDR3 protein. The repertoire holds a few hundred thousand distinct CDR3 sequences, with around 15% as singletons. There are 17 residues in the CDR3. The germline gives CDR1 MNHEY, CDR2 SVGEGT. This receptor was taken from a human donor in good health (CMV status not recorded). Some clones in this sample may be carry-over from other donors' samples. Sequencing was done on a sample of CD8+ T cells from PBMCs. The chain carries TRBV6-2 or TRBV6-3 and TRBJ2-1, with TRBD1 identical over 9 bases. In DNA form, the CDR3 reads TGTGTCAGCAGTTACTCGAGAAGGACAGGGGAGTACAATGAGCAGTTCTTC. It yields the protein CVSSYSRRTGEYNEQFF.